This entry describes one T cell receptor (beta chain). Its antigen target is currently unknown. There are no base qualities to consult, and no much larger clone falls within one base. Participants in the prospective study were aged roughly 18 to 89 years, lived in some 24 United States geographic areas, and enrolled through a virtual design. To assign participants to cohorts, the prospective study relied on clinical history that participants themselves reported in a screening survey and a study questionnaire. In the prospective study, mobile phlebotomists collected whole blood, serum and a nasopharyngeal or oropharyngeal swab from each participant. Prospective study participants could optionally give additional blood draws and questionnaires over a roughly 2-month period. Prospective study blood samples were shipped either frozen or at room temperature before DNA extraction. This entry belongs to a study of blood T cell repertoires in COVID-19 (dated by TCRdb to the early 2020s). Study-level background: The collaborator samples originated in the United States, Italy and Spain and spanned the acute and convalescent phases of COVID-19. Samples came from the ongoing ImmuneRACE study (first 160 participants) plus 1,254 subjects from 6 global collaborators. The prospective study material was composed of cDNA or gDNA derived from T cells, B-cell-depleted T cells, or PBMCs. Nearly every sample came with metadata listing a de-identified subject ID, COVID-19 status, age in years and sex. Where available, HLA class I and class II types were obtained from metadata supplied by the sample provider rather than from assay-based typing. The repertoires were released in a freely available public database meant as a resource for research on the immune response to SARS-CoV-2. The dataset comprised deeply sampled blood TCRbeta repertoires from subjects exposed to, actively infected with, or recovered from COVID-19.

Overall study outcomes, separate from this receptor: Clinical and demographic metadata were provided uncurated, with the amount varying by source and participant.

TCRbeta CDR3 regions were amplified from genomic DNA by means of the immunoSEQ Assay, a bias-controlled multiplex PCR. In the authors' own workflow: Within the assay, amplification of reference gene primers was used to estimate how many nucleated cells each sample contained. Sequence reads were collapsed and filtered to measure the absolute abundance of every unique TCRbeta CDR3 rearrangement. For each sample, productive Simpson clonality was calculated as the square root of Simpson's diversity index across productive rearrangements. Here the immuneACCESS table is served through TCRdb, limited to in-frame sequences with V and J called. Missing clones are a known gap in these copies; in checked studies unresolved V genes cover under half, and the rest lacks a known reason. For V, J and clone size, that table is used; D and trimming come from the DNA. This sample holds roughly 200,000 clones; roughly 87% were observed only once. The ten largest make up approximately 10% of the sample.

CDR1 and CDR2 are drawn from the germline V gene: SQVTM, ANQGSEA. V lost 6 bases and J lost 5 bases; the stretch between them is 13 bases long. The CDR3 goes from the cysteine to the phenylalanine over 12 residues. Only CDR3 DNA remains: 36 bases, in frame from the first base. The chain is encoded by TRBV29-1 joined to TRBJ1-2, with TRBD1 tentatively as D gene (5 bases match). Sequenced sample: PBMCs or T cells enriched from blood (not recorded which). The sequence derives from a man between 18 and 35 years old with acute COVID-19. The DNA sequence reads TGCAGCGTCTGGGACTCGAATTATGGCTACACCTTC. This codes for CSVWDSNYGYTF.